The present TCR beta chain was sequenced within a study of a mutant IDH1 vaccine in newly diagnosed glioma. For the study at large: Commencement of vaccination occurred 4-6 weeks following radiotherapy alone, or concurrently with temozolomide cycles.

A word on this clone: Antigen: not known.

The method was immunoSEQ multiplex PCR; TCRdb's version includes in-frame clones alone and lacks a portion of them. The repertoire holds tens of thousands of clones, with about 79% as singletons. V was clipped by 2 bases and J by 2 bases; unmatched bases: 7. The CDR3 consists of 15 residues. Germline V gene lookup returns CDR1 GTSNPN and CDR2 SVGIG (reference sequence). Time point reported: week 35, safety follow-up. It was 300 ug of mutant IDH1 20-mer peptide that made up each vaccine dose, given with topical imiquimod. The donor cohort comprised cases of new WHO grade 3 or 4 IDH1-mutant, ATRX-lost astrocytoma.

This chain uses TRBV30 with TRBJ2-3; 7 bases line up with TRBD2. The receptor was derived from a middle-aged man with glioma. The sample here was PBMCs, taken from a glioma patient whose treatment included an IDH1 peptide vaccine. This CDR3 reads CAWSSRAGLTDTQYF. CDR3 DNA sequence: TGTGCCTGGAGTTCTCGAGCGGGACTCACAGATACGCAGTATTTT. The full variable domain, in which reference TRBV30 and TRBJ2-3 provide the parts outside the CDR3, is SQTIHQWPATLVQPVGSPLSLECTVEGTSNPNLYWYRQAAGRGLQLLFYSVGIGQISSEVPQNLSASRPQDRQFILSSKKLLLSDSGFYLCAWSSRAGLTDTQYFGPGTRLTVL.